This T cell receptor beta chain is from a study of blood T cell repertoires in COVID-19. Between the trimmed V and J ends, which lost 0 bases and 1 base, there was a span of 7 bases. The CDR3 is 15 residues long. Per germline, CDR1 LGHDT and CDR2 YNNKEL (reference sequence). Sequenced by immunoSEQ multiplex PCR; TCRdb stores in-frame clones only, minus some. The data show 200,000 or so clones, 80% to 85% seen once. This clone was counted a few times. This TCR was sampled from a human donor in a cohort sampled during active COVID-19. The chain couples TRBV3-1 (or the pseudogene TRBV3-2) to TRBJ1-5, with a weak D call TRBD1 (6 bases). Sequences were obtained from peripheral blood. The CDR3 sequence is CASSQDQGSNQPQHF. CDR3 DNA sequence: TGTGCCAGCAGCCAAGATCAGGGGAGCAATCAGCCCCAGCATTTT.